This is a list of T cell receptor beta chains from one sample in a study of T-cell reconstitution after alpha-beta-depleted transplantation in children. Each CDR3 protein gets one entry after TCRdb re-called the PCR reads with MiXCR. The sample contains fewer than 550,000 distinct CDR3 sequences, roughly 10% of which appear only once. The sequencing used PBMCs, mostly from graft donor cells, collected 180 days after TCRalphabeta/CD19-depleted stem cell transplant. These receptors were collected from a female patient aged 2 to 10 who had a stem cell transplant for aplastic anemia, so the T cells may come from the graft donor. CDR3s include the opening cysteine and the closing phenylalanine or tryptophan. A D gene is named only where the DNA matches it firmly. Only some rows state a clone size, as once, few, many or a class for expanded clones.

V gene,clone size,J gene,D gene,CDR3 DNA,CDR3 protein
TRBV14,many,TRBJ2-1,TRBD2,TGTGCCAGCAGCCATCTAGCGGGAGATGGTGGTGAGCAGTTCTTC,CASSHLAGDGGEQFF
TRBV5-1,few,TRBJ2-5,.,TGCGCCAGCAGCTTCGACAGAGTCCAAGAGACCCAGTACTTC,CASSFDRVQETQYF
TRBV29-1,few,TRBJ2-5,.,TGCAGCGTTGTTGAGGTCCAAGAGACCCAGTACTTC,CSVVEVQETQYF
TRBV24-1,few,TRBJ1-5,.,TGTGCCACCAGTGATCCGGCGGCAGGGAGCAATCAGCCCCAGCATTTT,CATSDPAAGSNQPQHF
TRBV7-9,.,TRBJ2-1,.,TGTGCCAGTCACTTTACACAGGGAGGAATACAATACAATGAGCAGTTCTTC,CASHFTQGGIQYNEQFF
TRBV7-8,.,TRBJ2-3,.,TGTGCCAGCAGCTTAGTCCGTTTGAATGGCACAGATACGCAGTATTTT,CASSLVRLNGTDTQYF
TRBV27,many,TRBJ2-2,TRBD2,TGTGCCAGCAGCCCGATCCTTAGTGGCGGGGGAAACACCGGGGAGCTGTTTTTT,CASSPILSGGGNTGELFF
TRBV20-1,.,TRBJ1-2,TRBD1,TGCAGTGCTAGAGCCGGAGGGGGCGCCTATGGCTACACCTTC,CSARAGGGAYGYTF
TRBV27,.,TRBJ2-3,.,TGTGCCAGCAGGCACACTAGCACAGATACGCAGTATTTT,CASRHTSTDTQYF
TRBV6-5,few,TRBJ1-2,.,TGTGCCAGCAGTTTAGGGACGTCGGGGGGCTATGGCTACACCTTC,CASSLGTSGGYGYTF
TRBV7-2,few,TRBJ2-1,.,TGTGCCAGCACCATAGCGGTTTCCTACAATGAGCAGTTCTTC,CASTIAVSYNEQFF
TRBV18,.,TRBJ2-1,.,TGTGCCAGCTCACCACCGATTAGTTTCAGCAATGAGCAGTTCTTC,CASSPPISFSNEQFF
TRBV7-2,many,TRBJ2-1,.,TGTGCCAGCAGCCCGGGACTGAAGCAGTTCTTC,CASSPGLKQFF
TRBV4-3,.,TRBJ2-2,TRBD1,TGCGCCAGCAGCCAAGGTTGGACAGGGACCGGGGAGCTGTTTTTT,CASSQGWTGTGELFF
TRBV18,.,TRBJ2-2,.,TGTGCCAGCTCGCCGCCCCTGGAACCCGGGGAGCTGTTTTTT,CASSPPLEPGELFF
TRBV20-1,many,TRBJ2-3,.,TGCAGTGCTAGCGGGAGCGAAGGAGATACGCAGTATTTT,CSASGSEGDTQYF
TRBV5-6,many,TRBJ2-1,.,TGTGCCAGCAGCGGGGCCACTAGGAGATCCTACAATGAGCAGTTCTTC,CASSGATRRSYNEQFF
TRBV6-1,few,TRBJ2-6,.,TGTGCCAGCAGACCCAGGGAAGTTAACTCTGGGGCCAACGTCCTGACTTTC,CASRPREVNSGANVLTF
TRBV7-3,few,TRBJ1-5,.,TGTGCCAGCAGCTTAAGCAGTCTAAGCAGGGCTGGCAATCAGCCCCAGCATTTT,CASSLSSLSRAGNQPQHF
TRBV29-1,few,TRBJ2-2,TRBD2,TGCAGCGTTAGCTGGCTAGCGGGAAACACCGGGGAGCTGTTTTTT,CSVSWLAGNTGELFF
TRBV10-3,.,TRBJ2-7,.,TGTGCCACCCAGGGGGCAGCGGGAGAATCCTACGAGCAGTACTTC,CATQGAAGESYEQYF
TRBV20-1,few,TRBJ2-1,TRBD2,TGCAGTGCTAGAGATTGGGTTGCGGGGGGTTCCTACAATGAGCAGTTCTTC,CSARDWVAGGSYNEQFF
TRBV4-3,.,TRBJ2-6,.,TGCGCCAGCAGCCGACACATATCCTCCTCTGGGGCCAACGTCCTGACTTTC,CASSRHISSSGANVLTF
TRBV7-2,.,TRBJ2-2,.,TGTGCCAGCAGATCAGTCCTGACAGAATTCACCGGGGAGCTGTTTTTT,CASRSVLTEFTGELFF
TRBV5-5,many,TRBJ2-6,.,TGTGCCAGCAGCTTGGGCGTTACCGGGGCCAACGTCCTGACTTTC,CASSLGVTGANVLTF
TRBV12-3/TRBV12-4,many,TRBJ2-7,.,TGTGCCAGCAGGCCACAGAGTCTGGGCGATAAGCAGTACTTC,CASRPQSLGDKQYF
TRBV29-1,many,TRBJ2-2,TRBD2,TGCAGCGGTTCGGGAGGGCCAATGGCCGGGGAGCTGTTTTTT,CSGSGGPMAGELFF